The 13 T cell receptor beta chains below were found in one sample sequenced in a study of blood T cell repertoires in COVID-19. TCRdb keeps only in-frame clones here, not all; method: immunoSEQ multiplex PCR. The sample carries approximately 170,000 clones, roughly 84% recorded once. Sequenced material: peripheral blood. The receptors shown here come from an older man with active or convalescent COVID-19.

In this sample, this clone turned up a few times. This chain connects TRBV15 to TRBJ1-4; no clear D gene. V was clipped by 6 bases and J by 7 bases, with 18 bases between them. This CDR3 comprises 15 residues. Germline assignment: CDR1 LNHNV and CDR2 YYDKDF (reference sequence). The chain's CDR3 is CATSTSGGRGEKLFF. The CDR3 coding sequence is TGTGCCACCAGTACCTCAGGAGGGAGAGGTGAAAAACTGTTTTTT.

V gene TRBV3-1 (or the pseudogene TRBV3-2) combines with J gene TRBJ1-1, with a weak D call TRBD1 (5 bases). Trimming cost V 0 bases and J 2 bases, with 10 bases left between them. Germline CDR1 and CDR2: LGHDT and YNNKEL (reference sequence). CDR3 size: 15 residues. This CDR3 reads CASSQDTGLNTEAFF. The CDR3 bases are TGTGCCAGCAGCCAAGATACGGGACTCAACACTGAAGCTTTCTTT.

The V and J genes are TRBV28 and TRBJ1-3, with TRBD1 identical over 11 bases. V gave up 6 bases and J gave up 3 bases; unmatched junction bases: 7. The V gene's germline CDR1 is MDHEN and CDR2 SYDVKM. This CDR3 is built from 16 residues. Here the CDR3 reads CASSFPGQGVGNTIYF. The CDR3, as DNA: TGTGCCAGCAGCTTCCCGGGACAGGGGGTTGGAAACACCATATATTTT.

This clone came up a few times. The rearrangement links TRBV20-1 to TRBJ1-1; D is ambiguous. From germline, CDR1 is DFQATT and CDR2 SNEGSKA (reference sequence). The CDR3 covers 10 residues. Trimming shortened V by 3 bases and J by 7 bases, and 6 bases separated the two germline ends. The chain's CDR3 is CSARTLEAFF. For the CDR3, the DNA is TGCAGTGCTAGGACACTTGAAGCTTTCTTT.

The CDR3 sequence: CASSNATVLSGNTIYF. The DNA of the CDR3 is TGTGCCAGCAGCAACGCTACAGTACTCTCTGGAAACACCATATATTTT. The rearrangement uses TRBV5-8 and TRBJ1-3; D not certain. Between the trimmed V and J ends, which lost 4 bases and 0 bases, there was a span of 14 bases. The germline V gene has CDR1 SGHTS and CDR2 YDEGEE. The CDR3 is 16 residues long.

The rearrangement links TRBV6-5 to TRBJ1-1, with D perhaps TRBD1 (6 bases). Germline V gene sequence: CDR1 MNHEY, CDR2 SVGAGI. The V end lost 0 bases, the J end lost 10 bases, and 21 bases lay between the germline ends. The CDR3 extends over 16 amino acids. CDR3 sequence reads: CASSYSLGQSRGRAFF. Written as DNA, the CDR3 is TGTGCCAGCAGTTACTCGCTAGGACAGTCTAGAGGTAGAGCTTTCTTT.

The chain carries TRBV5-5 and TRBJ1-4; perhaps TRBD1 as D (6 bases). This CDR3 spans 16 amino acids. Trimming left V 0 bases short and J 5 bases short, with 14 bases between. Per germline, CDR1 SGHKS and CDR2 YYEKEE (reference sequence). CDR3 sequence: CASSLGHRVANEKLFF. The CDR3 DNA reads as TGTGCCAGCAGCTTGGGGCACAGGGTTGCCAATGAAAAACTGTTTTTT.

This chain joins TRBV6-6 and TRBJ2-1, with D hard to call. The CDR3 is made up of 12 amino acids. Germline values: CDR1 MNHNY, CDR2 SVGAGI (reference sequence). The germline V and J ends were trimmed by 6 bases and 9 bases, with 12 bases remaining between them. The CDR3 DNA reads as TGTGCCAGCAGCCACAGTGGGCGTGAGCAGTTCTTC. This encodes CASSHSGREQFF.

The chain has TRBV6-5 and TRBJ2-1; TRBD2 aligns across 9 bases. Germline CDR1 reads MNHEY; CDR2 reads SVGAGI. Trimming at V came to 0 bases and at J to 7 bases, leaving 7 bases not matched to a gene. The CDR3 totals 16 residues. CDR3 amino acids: CASSYSGAGGRNEQFF. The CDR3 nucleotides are TGTGCCAGCAGTTACTCTGGCGCGGGAGGGCGTAATGAGCAGTTCTTC.

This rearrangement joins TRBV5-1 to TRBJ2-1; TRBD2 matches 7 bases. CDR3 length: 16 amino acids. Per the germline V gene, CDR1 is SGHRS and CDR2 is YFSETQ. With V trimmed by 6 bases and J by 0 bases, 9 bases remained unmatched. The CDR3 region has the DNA TGCGCCAGCACGGGTAGCGGGCTGAGCTCCTACAATGAGCAGTTCTTC. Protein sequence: CASTGSGLSSYNEQFF.

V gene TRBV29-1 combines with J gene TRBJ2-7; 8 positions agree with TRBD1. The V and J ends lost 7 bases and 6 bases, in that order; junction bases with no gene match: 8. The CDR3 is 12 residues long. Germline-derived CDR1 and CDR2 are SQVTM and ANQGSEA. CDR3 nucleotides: TGCAGCGCTCGGGGACAGGCCCCCGAGCAGTACTTC. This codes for CSARGQAPEQYF.

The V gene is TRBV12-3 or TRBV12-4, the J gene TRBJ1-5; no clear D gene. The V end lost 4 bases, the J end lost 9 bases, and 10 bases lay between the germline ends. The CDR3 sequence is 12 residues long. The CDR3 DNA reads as TGTGCCAGCAGTTCCAATCCAGGGCCCCAGCATTTT. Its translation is CASSSNPGPQHF.

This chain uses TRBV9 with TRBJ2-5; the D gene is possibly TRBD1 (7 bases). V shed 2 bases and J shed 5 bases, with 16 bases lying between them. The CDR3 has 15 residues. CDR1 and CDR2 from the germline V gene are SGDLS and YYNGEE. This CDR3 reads CASSVEQGTWETQYF. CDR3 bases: TGTGCCAGCAGCGTGGAACAGGGGACTTGGGAGACCCAGTACTTC. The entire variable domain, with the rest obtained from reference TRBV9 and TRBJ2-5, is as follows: DSGVTQTPKHLITATGQRVTLRCSPRSGDLSVYWYQQSLDQGLQFLIQYYNGEERAKGNILERFSAQQFPDLHSELNLSSLELGDSALYFCASSVEQGTWETQYFGPGTRLLVL.